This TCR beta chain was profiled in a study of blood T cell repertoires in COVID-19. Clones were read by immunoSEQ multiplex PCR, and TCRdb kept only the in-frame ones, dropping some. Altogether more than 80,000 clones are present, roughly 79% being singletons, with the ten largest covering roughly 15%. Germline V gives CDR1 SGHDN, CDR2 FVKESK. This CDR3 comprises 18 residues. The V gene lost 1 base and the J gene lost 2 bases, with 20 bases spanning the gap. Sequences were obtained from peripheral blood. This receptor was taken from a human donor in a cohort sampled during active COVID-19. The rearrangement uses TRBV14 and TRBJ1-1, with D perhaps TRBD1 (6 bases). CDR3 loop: CASSQGFRGARDNTEAFF. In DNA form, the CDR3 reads TGTGCCAGCAGCCAAGGGTTCCGGGGGGCCCGAGATAACACTGAAGCTTTCTTT.